The TCR beta chain under discussion was sequenced for a study of blood T cell repertoires in COVID-19. Study-wide context: The analysed material was cDNA or gDNA that came from T cells, B-cell-depleted T cells, or PBMCs.

Original processing notes: Amplification from reference gene primers served as the basis for estimated nucleated cell counts. Measured with immunoSEQ multiplex PCR; TCRdb has only the in-frame clones, and not every one. The V and J calls and clone size were taken over from that table, and D and trimming were inferred from the DNA. The sample has about 140,000 clones; 81% are singletons. The CDR3 spans 15 residues. V lost 2 bases and J lost 4; bases outside the gene matches: 5. Germline V gene lookup returns CDR1 SGHRS and CDR2 YFSETQ. The specimen was peripheral blood. The sequence was collected from a woman aged 60-75 years with active or convalescent COVID-19. The chain links TRBV5-1 to TRBJ2-1, with 8 bases identical to TRBD1. CDR3 in DNA: TGCGCCAGCAGCTTAGCAGGGGGCGATTACAATGAGCAGTTCTTC. Translation gives CASSLAGGDYNEQFF.